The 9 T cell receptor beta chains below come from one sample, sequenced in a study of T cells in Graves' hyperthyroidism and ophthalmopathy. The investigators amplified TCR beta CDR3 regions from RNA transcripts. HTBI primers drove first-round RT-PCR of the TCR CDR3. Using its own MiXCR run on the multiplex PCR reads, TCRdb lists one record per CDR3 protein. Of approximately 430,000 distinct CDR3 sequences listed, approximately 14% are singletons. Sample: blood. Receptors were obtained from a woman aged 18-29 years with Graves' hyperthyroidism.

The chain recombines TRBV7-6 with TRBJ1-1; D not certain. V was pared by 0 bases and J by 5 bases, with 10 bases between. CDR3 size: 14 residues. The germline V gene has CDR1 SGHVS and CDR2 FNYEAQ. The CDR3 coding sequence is TGTGCCAGCAGCTTAGCGTTGACGGGTACTGAAGCTTTCTTT. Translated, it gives CASSLALTGTEAFF.

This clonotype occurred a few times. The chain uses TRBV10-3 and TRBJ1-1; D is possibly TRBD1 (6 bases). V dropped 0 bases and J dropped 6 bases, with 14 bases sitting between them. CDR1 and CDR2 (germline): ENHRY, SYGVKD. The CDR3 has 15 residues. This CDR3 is CAISESHREVPEAFF. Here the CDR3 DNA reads TGTGCCATCAGTGAGTCTCACAGGGAAGTCCCTGAAGCTTTCTTT.

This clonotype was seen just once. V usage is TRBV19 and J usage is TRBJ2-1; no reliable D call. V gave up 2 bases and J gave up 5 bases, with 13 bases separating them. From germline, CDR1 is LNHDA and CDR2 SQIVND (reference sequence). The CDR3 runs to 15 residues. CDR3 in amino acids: CASSIFRVDHNEQFF. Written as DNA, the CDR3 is TGTGCCAGTAGTATATTTCGCGTAGACCACAATGAGCAGTTCTTC.

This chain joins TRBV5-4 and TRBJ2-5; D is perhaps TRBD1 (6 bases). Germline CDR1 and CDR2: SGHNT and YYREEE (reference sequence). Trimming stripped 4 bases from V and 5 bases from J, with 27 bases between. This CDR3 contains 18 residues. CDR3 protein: CASSPGPTGSASLETQYF. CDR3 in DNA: TGTGCCAGCAGCCCGGGACCTACAGGGTCCGCTAGTTTGGAGACCCAGTACTTC.

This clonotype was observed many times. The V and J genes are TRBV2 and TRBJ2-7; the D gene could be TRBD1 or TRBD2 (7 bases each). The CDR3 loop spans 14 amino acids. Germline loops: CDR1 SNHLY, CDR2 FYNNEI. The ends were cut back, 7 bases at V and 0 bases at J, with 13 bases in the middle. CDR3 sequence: CASKGGGSSYEQYF. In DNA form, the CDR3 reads TGTGCCAGCAAAGGGGGCGGGAGCTCCTACGAGCAGTACTTC.

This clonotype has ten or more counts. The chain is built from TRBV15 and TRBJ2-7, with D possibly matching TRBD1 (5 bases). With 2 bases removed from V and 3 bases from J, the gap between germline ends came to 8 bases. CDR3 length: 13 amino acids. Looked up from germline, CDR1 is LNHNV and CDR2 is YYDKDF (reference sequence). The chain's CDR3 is CATSRQGIYEQYF. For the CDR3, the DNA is TGTGCCACCAGCAGACAGGGTATCTACGAGCAGTACTTC.

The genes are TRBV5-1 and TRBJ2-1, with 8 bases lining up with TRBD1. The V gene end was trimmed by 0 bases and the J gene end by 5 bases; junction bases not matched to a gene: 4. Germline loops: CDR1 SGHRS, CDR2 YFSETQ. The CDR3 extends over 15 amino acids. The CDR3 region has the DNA TGCGCCAGCAGCTTGGAAGGGGACAGGAACAATGAGCAGTTCTTC. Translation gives CASSLEGDRNNEQFF. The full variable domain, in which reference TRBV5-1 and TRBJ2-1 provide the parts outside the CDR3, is KAGVTQTPRYLIKTRGQQVTLSCSPISGHRSVSWYQQTPGQGLQFLFEYFSETQRNKGNFPGRFSGRQFSNSRSEMNVSTLELGDSALYLCASSLEGDRNNEQFFGPGTRLTVL.

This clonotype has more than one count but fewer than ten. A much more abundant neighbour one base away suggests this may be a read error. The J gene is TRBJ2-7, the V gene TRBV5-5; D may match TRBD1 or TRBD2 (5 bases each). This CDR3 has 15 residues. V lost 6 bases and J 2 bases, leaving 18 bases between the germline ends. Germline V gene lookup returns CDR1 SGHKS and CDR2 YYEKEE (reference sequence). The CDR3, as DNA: TGTGCCAGCAACCTCCGGGGCACCGAGACCTACGAGCAGTACTTC. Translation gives CASNLRGTETYEQYF.

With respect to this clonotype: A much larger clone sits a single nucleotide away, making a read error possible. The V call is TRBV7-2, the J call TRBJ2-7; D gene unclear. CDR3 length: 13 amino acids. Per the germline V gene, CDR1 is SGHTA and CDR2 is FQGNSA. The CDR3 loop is CASSLAPPYEQSF. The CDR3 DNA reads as TGTGCCAGCAGCTTAGCCCCCCCCTATGAGCAGTCCTTC.